This T cell receptor beta chain was observed in a study of shared clonotypes between healthy human individuals. In germline, CDR1 is MNHEY, CDR2 SVGAGI. The V and J ends lost 5 bases and 6 bases respectively, with 14 bases between them. This CDR3 spans 13 amino acids. Sequencing used immunoSEQ multiplex PCR; TCRdb keeps in-frame clones, though not all of them. The sample records 2,500,000 or so clones, more than 85% being singletons. This receptor was identified in a man between 18 and 29 years old in good health. Some clones in this sample may be carry-over from other donors' samples. The J gene is TRBJ2-7, the V gene TRBV6-5; TRBD2 might be the D (6 bases). The sequencing input was naive CD4+ T cells from PBMCs. Subset in this sample: CD45RA+ positively selected. CDR3: CASSTPGTGEQYF. The DNA for the CDR3 is TGTGCCAGCAGTACACCGGGGACTGGCGAGCAGTACTTC.